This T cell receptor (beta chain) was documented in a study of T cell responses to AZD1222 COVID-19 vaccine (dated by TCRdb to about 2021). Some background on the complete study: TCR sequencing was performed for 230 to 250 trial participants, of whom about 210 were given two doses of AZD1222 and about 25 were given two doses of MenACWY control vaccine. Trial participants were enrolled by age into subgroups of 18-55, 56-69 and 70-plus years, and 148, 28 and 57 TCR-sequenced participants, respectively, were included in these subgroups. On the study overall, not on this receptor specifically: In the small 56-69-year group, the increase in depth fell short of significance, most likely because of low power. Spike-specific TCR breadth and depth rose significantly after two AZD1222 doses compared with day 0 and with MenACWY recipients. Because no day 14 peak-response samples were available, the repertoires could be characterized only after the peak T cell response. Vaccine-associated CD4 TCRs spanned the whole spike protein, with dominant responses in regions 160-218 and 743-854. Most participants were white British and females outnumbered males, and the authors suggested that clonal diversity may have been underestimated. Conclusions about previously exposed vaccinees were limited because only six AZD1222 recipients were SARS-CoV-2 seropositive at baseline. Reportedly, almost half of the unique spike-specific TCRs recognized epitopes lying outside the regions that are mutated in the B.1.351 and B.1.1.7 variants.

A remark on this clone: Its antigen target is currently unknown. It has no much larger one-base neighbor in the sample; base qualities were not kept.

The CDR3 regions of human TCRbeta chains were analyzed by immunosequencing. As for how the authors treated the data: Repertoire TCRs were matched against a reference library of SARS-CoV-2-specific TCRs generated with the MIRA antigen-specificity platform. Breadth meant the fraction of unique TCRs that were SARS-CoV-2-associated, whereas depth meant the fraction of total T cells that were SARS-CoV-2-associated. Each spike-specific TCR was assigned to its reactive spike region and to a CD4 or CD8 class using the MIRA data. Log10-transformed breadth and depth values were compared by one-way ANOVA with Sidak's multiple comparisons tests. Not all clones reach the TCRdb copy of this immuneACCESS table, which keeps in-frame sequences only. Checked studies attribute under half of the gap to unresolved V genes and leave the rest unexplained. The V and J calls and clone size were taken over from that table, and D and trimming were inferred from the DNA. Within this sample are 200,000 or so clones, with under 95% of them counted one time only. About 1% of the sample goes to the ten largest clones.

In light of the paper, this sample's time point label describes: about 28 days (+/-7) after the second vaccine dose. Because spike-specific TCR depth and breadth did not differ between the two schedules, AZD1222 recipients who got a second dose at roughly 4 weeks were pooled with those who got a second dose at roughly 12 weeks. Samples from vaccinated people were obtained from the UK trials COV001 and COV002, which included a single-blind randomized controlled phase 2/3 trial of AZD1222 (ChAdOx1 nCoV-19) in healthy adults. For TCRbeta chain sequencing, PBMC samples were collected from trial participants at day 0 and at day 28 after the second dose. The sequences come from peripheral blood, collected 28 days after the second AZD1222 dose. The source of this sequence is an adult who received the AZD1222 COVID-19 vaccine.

The nucleotide sequence is TGTGCCAGCAGTTCCGGTATCTCTGGGGCCAACGTCCTGACTTTC. Translation gives CASSSGISGANVLTF. The rearranged chain carries TRBV27 and TRBJ2-6, with the D gene too uncertain to name. CDR1 MNHEY and CDR2 SMNVEV are derived from the germline V gene (reference sequence). Inclusive of the bounding cysteine and phenylalanine, the CDR3 is 15 residues long. Only the CDR3 portion is preserved as DNA: 45 bases, with reading frame beginning at the first base. The junction carries 7 bases between V and J, which are trimmed by 4 bases and 0 bases respectively.